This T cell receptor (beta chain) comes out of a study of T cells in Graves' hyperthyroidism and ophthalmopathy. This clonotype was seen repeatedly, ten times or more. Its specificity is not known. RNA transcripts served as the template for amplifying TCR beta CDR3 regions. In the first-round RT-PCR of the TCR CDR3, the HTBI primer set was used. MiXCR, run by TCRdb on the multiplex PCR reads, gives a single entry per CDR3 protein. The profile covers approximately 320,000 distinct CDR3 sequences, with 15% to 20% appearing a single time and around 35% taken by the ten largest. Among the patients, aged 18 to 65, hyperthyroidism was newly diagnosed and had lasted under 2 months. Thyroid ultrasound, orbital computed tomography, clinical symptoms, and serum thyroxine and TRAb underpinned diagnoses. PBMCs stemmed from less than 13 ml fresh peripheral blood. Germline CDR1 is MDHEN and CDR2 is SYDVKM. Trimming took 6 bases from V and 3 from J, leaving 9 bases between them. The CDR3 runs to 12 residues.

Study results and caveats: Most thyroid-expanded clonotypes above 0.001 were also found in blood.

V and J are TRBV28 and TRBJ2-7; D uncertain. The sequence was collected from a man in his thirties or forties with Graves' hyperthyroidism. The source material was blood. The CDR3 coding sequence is TGTGCCAGCAGCTACCCAGGCTACGAGCAGTACTTC. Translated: CASSYPGYEQYF. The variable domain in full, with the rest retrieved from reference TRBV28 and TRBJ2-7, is DVKVTQSSRYLVKRTGEKVFLECVQDMDHENMFWYRQDPGLGLRLIYFSYDVKMKEKGDIPEGYSVSREKKERFSLILESASTNQTSMYLCASSYPGYEQYFGPGTRLTVT.